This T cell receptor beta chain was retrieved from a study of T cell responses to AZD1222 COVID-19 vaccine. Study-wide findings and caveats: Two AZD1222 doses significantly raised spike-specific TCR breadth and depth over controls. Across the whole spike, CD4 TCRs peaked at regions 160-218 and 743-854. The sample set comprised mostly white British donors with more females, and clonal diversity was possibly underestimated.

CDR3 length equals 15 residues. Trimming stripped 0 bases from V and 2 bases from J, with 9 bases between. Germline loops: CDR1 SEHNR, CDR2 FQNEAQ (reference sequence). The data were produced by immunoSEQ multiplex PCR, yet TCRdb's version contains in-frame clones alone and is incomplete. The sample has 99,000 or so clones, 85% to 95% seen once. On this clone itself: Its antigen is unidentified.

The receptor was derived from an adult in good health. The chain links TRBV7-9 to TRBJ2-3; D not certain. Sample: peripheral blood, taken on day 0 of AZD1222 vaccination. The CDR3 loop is CASSLAHYITDTQYF. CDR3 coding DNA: TGTGCCAGCAGCTTAGCTCACTACATCACAGATACGCAGTATTTT.